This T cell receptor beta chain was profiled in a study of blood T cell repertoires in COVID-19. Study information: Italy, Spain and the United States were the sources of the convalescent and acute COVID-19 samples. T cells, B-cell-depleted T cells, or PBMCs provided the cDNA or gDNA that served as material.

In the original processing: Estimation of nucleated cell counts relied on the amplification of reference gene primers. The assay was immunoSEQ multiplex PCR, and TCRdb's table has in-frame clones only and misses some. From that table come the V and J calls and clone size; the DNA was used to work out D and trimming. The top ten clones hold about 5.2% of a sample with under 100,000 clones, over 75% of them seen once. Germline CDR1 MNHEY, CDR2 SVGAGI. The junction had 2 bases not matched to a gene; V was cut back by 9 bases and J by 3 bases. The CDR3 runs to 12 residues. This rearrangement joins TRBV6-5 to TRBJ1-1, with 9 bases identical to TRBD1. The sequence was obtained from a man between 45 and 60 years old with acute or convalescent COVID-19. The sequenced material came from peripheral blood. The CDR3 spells CASHRGHTEAFF. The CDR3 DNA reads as TGTGCCAGTCACAGGGGGCACACTGAAGCTTTCTTT.